The clone carrying this TCR beta chain was detected only once. Its antigen is still unknown. This record comes from a study of post-analysis software for immune sequencing data. Unique molecular identifiers were built into the TCR beta cDNA libraries. T cells numbering about 0.85 to 10 million yielded cDNA molecules that totaled approximately 500,000. MiXCR, run by TCRdb on the PCR reads, gives a single entry per CDR3 protein. The sample shows about 810,000 distinct CDR3 sequences, about 53% of them seen only once. General observations from the study: Compared with controls, patients had more of about five TRBV segments, including TRBV5-6, TRBV5-1 and TRBV20-1. Compared with controls, patients showed significantly lower normalized Chao1 diversity. Samples from one preparation batch, clustered by F measure, grouped strongly together.

V lost 5 bases, J lost 3 bases, and 12 bases lay in between. Germline V gene sequence: CDR1 SGHTS, CDR2 YDEGEE. The CDR3 totals 13 residues. Specimen: blood. The rearrangement joins TRBV5-8 to TRBJ2-7; D is ambiguous. The TCR sequence derives from a girl aged 10 to 17 with multiple sclerosis. The CDR3 here is CASRFPGNYEQYF. The CDR3 nucleotides read TGTGCCAGCAGGTTTCCAGGCAACTACGAGCAGTACTTC.